Included here is one T cell receptor beta chain sequence, with context. The antigen is not known. This record comes from a study of cytomegalovirus exposure and HLA in healthy donors. General observations from the study: Because they were indistinguishable, some V segments, including TRBV6-2 and TRBV6-3, were excluded. Another analysis was done later, and it associated 16,951 TCR beta sequences with HLA alleles at 0.05 false discovery rate. Most TCR beta V segments were productive about 90% or about 30% of the time in an earlier analysis.

A multiplex PCR was run with 60 Vbeta primers and 13 Jbeta primers. Assay: immunoSEQ multiplex PCR; the TCRdb copy retains only in-frame clones and omits some. The table lists under 150,000 clones. While unrecorded immune exposures were likely, the donors were nominally healthy when sampled. Per the germline V gene, CDR1 is SGHAT and CDR2 is FQNNGV. The CDR3 is made up of 14 amino acids. The specimen sequenced was PBMCs. The clonotype was recovered from a man aged 35-49 years in good health and CMV-seronegative. The chain combines TRBV11-2 with TRBJ2-5; the match to TRBD2 covers 7 bases. Gene TRBJ2-7 matches the end of the DNA better, so the J call may be wrong. The CDR3, as DNA: TGTGCCAGCAGCCCGTGGGGGGGATCCTACGAGCAGTACTTC. Residues: CASSPWGGSYEQYF.